This TCR beta chain was captured by sequencing in a study of shared clonotypes between healthy human individuals. With 6 bases removed from V and 4 bases from J, the gap between germline ends came to 22 bases. There are 16 residues in the CDR3. Germline V gene data show CDR1 as MNHEY and CDR2 as SMNVEV (reference sequence). Turning to this clone: It is likely a read error: a sequence one base away is far more abundant. Other DNA sequences within the sample encode an identical CDR3.

Bulk PBMC genomic DNA spanned ten immunoSEQ deep plates. Assay: immunoSEQ multiplex PCR; the TCRdb copy retains only in-frame clones and omits some. Seen here are around 440,000 clones, about 74% observed once, and the top ten hold more than 10%. What was sequenced was PBMCs. The chain has TRBV27 and TRBJ2-7, with D possibly matching TRBD1 (7 bases). This TCR came from a woman in her forties in good health. Some clones in this sample may be carry-over from other donors' samples. The CDR3 coding sequence is TGTGCCAGCAGCCCCACGCCAGGGGGGAGCTCTTACGAGCAGTACTTC. It is translated as CASSPTPGGSSYEQYF.